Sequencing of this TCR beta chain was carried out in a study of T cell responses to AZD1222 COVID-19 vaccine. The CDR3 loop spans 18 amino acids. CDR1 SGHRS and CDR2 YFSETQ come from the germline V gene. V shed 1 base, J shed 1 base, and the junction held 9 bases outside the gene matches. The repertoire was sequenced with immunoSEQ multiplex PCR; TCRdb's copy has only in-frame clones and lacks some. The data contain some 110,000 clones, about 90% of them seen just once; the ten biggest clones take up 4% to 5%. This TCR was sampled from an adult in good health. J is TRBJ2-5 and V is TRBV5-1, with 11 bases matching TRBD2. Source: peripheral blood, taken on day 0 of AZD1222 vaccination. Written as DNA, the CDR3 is TGCGCCAGCAGCTTGCCCCTAGCGGGGGGCTTAACCCAAGAGACCCAGTACTTC. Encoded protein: CASSLPLAGGLTQETQYF.